The 24 T cell receptor beta chains below were found in one sample sequenced in a study of control samples from healthy donors and cancer patients. The assay was immunoSEQ multiplex PCR, and TCRdb's table has in-frame clones only and misses some. The table has nearly 200,000 clones, roughly nine tenths seen once. Sequencing input: blood. Receptor source: a man aged 25-45 years in good health.

This chain uses TRBV7-6 with TRBJ2-1; D is unclear. Germline V gene lookup returns CDR1 SGHVS and CDR2 FNYEAQ. Between the trimmed V and J ends, which lost 6 bases and 1 base, there was a span of 16 bases. The CDR3 covers 16 residues. DNA for the CDR3: TGTGCCAGCAGTTCAACATCGACGGATTCCTACAATGAGCAGTTCTTC. It specifies CASSSTSTDSYNEQFF.

The chain carries TRBV20-1 and TRBJ2-2, with D perhaps matching TRBD1 or TRBD2 (6 bases each). This CDR3 is 15 amino acids long. Trimming cost V 3 bases and J 4 bases, with 15 bases left between them. Per germline, CDR1 DFQATT and CDR2 SNEGSKA (reference sequence). The CDR3 is CSASGPGARTGELFF. The CDR3, as DNA: TGCAGTGCTAGTGGTCCGGGGGCACGCACCGGGGAGCTGTTTTTT.

The gene calls are TRBV15 and TRBJ1-2; perhaps TRBD1 as D (5 bases). The CDR3 covers 17 residues. The V end was cut by 3 bases, the J end by 4 bases, with 21 bases between. The germline CDR1 and CDR2 sequences are LNHNV and YYDKDF (reference sequence). The CDR3 reads CATSRGTGVGIGYGYTF. For the CDR3, the DNA is TGTGCCACCAGCAGGGGGACGGGGGTTGGGATAGGCTATGGCTACACCTTC.

The J gene is TRBJ1-1, the V gene TRBV4-1; D gene unclear. The germline V gene has CDR1 MGHRA and CDR2 YSYEKL. V was clipped by 0 bases and J by 3 bases, with 14 bases between them. CDR3 length equals 16 residues. The CDR3 here is CASSQDLPGLDTEAFF. The CDR3 DNA reads TGCGCCAGCAGCCAAGATCTTCCGGGGTTGGACACTGAAGCTTTCTTT.

This clone was detected once. The rearrangement uses TRBV3-1 (or the pseudogene TRBV3-2) and TRBJ1-3; D ambiguous. Trimming removed 5 bases at V and 3 bases at J, with 11 bases between. This CDR3 is built from 14 residues. CDR1 LGHDT and CDR2 YNNKEL come from the germline V gene (reference sequence). The CDR3 here is CASSASQVGNTIYF. CDR3 in DNA: TGTGCCAGCAGCGCCAGTCAAGTTGGAAACACCATATATTTT.

The rearrangement links TRBV19 to TRBJ2-1; TRBD2 agrees at 11 bases. This CDR3 contains 18 residues. The V gene end was trimmed by 4 bases and the J gene end by 2 bases; junction bases not matched to a gene: 10. The germline gives CDR1 LNHDA, CDR2 SQIVND (reference sequence). The CDR3 DNA sequence: TGTGCCAGTAGTACTCCCCGTCTAGCGGGGGGTACCTACAATGAGCAGTTCTTC. It specifies CASSTPRLAGGTYNEQFF.

The count of this clone is one. The chain couples TRBV6-5 to TRBJ1-6, with D maybe TRBD1 (5 bases). Germline-derived CDR1 and CDR2 are MNHEY and SVGAGI. V lost 0 bases and J 7 bases, leaving 10 bases between the germline ends. The CDR3 is 15 amino acids. The CDR3 nucleotides are TGTGCCAGCAGTTACTCGCAGGGAAGGAATTCACCCCTCCACTTT. This gives the protein CASSYSQGRNSPLHF.

V usage is TRBV3-1 (or the pseudogene TRBV3-2) and J usage is TRBJ2-7, with 10 bases matching TRBD2. The CDR3 has 15 residues. Germline V CDR1 and CDR2: LGHDT, YNNKEL (reference sequence). Trimming at V came to 7 bases and at J to 3 bases, leaving 9 bases not matched to a gene. CDR3 region: CASTEGASGGYEQYF. The CDR3 region has the DNA TGTGCCAGCACCGAGGGGGCTAGCGGGGGCTACGAGCAGTACTTC.

The chain has TRBV18 and TRBJ1-4; 8 bases line up with TRBD1. The CDR3 consists of 14 residues. V was clipped by 6 bases and J by 7 bases; unmatched bases: 7. Germline CDR1 KGHSH, CDR2 LQKENI. Here the CDR3 reads CASSRGQGGEKLFF. CDR3 nucleotides: TGTGCCAGCTCCCGAGGACAGGGAGGTGAAAAACTGTTTTTT. The full variable domain, rest sourced from reference TRBV18 and TRBJ1-4, is NAGVMQNPRHLVRRRGQEARLRCSPMKGHSHVYWYRQLPEEGLKFMVYLQKENIIDESGMPKERFSAEFPKEGPSILRIQQVVRGDSAAYFCASSRGQGGEKLFFGSGTQLSVL.

The genes are TRBV6-2 or TRBV6-3 and TRBJ1-1, with a tentative D call TRBD1 (6 bases). The CDR3 sequence is 15 residues long. Between the trimmed V and J ends, which lost 5 bases and 5 bases, there was a span of 18 bases. Germline assignment: CDR1 MNHEY and CDR2 SVGEGT. CDR3 nucleotides: TGTGCCAGCAGTCAAGCGACAGGATCAGGGACTGAAGCTTTCTTT. Protein product: CASSQATGSGTEAFF.

The rearrangement joins TRBV15 to TRBJ2-2, with 8 bases that match TRBD1. The V gene's germline CDR1 is LNHNV and CDR2 YYDKDF (reference sequence). V lost 3 bases and J lost 1; bases outside the gene matches: 7. CDR3 length: 17 amino acids. CDR3 residues: CATSRGGGTGNTGELFF. In DNA, the CDR3 is TGTGCCACCAGCAGGGGGGGCGGGACAGGGAACACCGGGGAGCTGTTTTTT.

The chain carries TRBV24-1 and TRBJ2-1; TRBD1 matches at 7 bases. J lost 7 bases, V lost 6 bases, and 14 bases had no gene match. Germline V CDR1 and CDR2: KGHDR, SFDVKD. The CDR3 spans 16 residues. The CDR3 sequence: CATSKPYRGMGNEQFF. For the CDR3, the DNA is TGTGCCACCAGTAAACCGTACAGGGGTATGGGAAATGAGCAGTTCTTC.

The rearrangement links TRBV27 to TRBJ1-4; D unclear. The CDR3 spans 15 residues. The V gene's germline CDR1 is MNHEY and CDR2 SMNVEV (reference sequence). V lost 5 bases to trimming and J lost 3 bases, with 13 bases between them. CDR3 coding DNA: TGTGCCAGCAGTGGTCACGATGCCGCTAATGAAAAACTGTTTTTT. Translated, it gives CASSGHDAANEKLFF.

For the CDR3, the DNA is TGTGCCAGCGGACCGAATCAGCCCCAGCATTTT. This encodes CASGPNQPQHF. The chain couples TRBV27 to TRBJ1-5; no clear D gene. V dropped 8 bases and J dropped 4 bases, with 6 bases sitting between them. CDR1 and CDR2 (germline): MNHEY, SMNVEV (reference sequence). The CDR3 loop spans 11 amino acids.

This clone was picked up a small number of times. The chain couples TRBV10-1 to TRBJ2-7, with 7 bases lining up with TRBD1. CDR3 length: 18 residues. Losses at the gene ends were 0 bases for V and 1 base for J; bases not matched to a gene: 12. The germline V gene encodes CDR1 WNHNN and CDR2 SYGVQD (reference sequence). The CDR3, as DNA: TGCGCCAGCAGTGAGTCGAGGAGGTCAGGGGGTTTTTCCTACGAGCAGTACTTC. This sequence encodes CASSESRRSGGFSYEQYF.

The rearrangement uses TRBV5-6 and TRBJ2-3, with D possibly matching TRBD2 (5 bases). The germline V gene encodes CDR1 SGHDT and CDR2 YYEEEE. CDR3 length: 16 residues. V shed 4 bases and J shed 2 bases, with 17 bases lying between them. The DNA for the CDR3 is TGTGCCAGCAGCACCCTCCTAGGACTCGACACAGATACGCAGTATTTT. This sequence encodes CASSTLLGLDTDTQYF.

In its sample, this clone was seen a few times. The genes are TRBV18 and TRBJ1-4; TRBD1 agrees at 9 bases. The CDR3 totals 14 residues. Trimming removed 6 bases from V and 6 bases from J; junction bases left unmatched: 5. Germline-derived CDR1 and CDR2 are KGHSH and LQKENI. The DNA of the CDR3 is TGTGCCAGCTCGACAGGGGGACATGATGAAAAACTGTTTTTT. Its translation is CASSTGGHDEKLFF.

This clone has a handful of counts. The chain joins TRBV5-1 to TRBJ2-7, with D hard to call. Germline-derived CDR1 and CDR2 are SGHRS and YFSETQ. The V gene lost 0 bases and the J gene lost 3 bases, with 7 bases spanning the gap. The CDR3 consists of 13 residues. CDR3 sequence (DNA): TGCGCCAGCAGCTTGGCCCTGAACTACGAGCAGTACTTC. As protein: CASSLALNYEQYF.

J is TRBJ1-2 and V is TRBV30, with D possibly TRBD1 on 5 matching bases. The CDR3 runs 15 residues. Per the germline V gene, CDR1 is GTSNPN and CDR2 is SVGIG (reference sequence). Trimming cost V 0 bases and J 1 base, with 12 bases left between them. The CDR3 reads CAWSVPAGINYGYTF. The CDR3 coding sequence is TGTGCCTGGAGTGTACCCGCAGGGATTAACTATGGCTACACCTTC.

The V gene is TRBV5-1, the J gene TRBJ1-2; TRBD1 matches 10 bases. Losses at the gene ends were 4 bases for V and 8 bases for J; bases not matched to a gene: 5. Looked up from germline, CDR1 is SGHRS and CDR2 is YFSETQ. CDR3 length: 13 amino acids. The CDR3 sequence: CASSVGTGEGYTF. CDR3 sequence (DNA): TGCGCCAGCAGCGTAGGGACAGGGGAAGGCTACACCTTC.

The V gene is TRBV2, the J gene TRBJ2-1, with D perhaps TRBD1 or TRBD2 (6 bases each). From germline, CDR1 is SNHLY and CDR2 FYNNEI. This CDR3 has 15 amino acids. V shed 2 bases and J shed 4 bases, with 12 bases lying between them. Here the CDR3 reads CASSEIRGAYNEQFF. CDR3 DNA sequence: TGTGCCAGCAGTGAAATTAGGGGGGCTTACAATGAGCAGTTCTTC.

Concerning this clone: Other DNA sequences within the sample encode an identical CDR3. The chain links TRBV30 to TRBJ1-4; D ambiguous. V lost 0 bases to trimming and J lost 2 bases, with 7 bases between them. This CDR3 contains 14 residues. Germline-derived CDR1 and CDR2 are GTSNPN and SVGIG (reference sequence). CDR3 nucleotides: TGTGCCTGGAGTGTACGCGGGACTAATGAAAAACTGTTTTTT. Protein product: CAWSVRGTNEKLFF.

V gene TRBV19 combines with J gene TRBJ1-1; D not resolved. Trimming took 4 bases from V and 0 from J, leaving 9 bases between them. This CDR3 spans 14 amino acids. CDR1 LNHDA and CDR2 SQIVND come from the germline V gene (reference sequence). The CDR3 DNA reads TGTGCCAGTAGTACCATCCTATTGAACACTGAAGCTTTCTTT. Translation gives CASSTILLNTEAFF.

The chain joins TRBV6-1 to TRBJ1-3; TRBD1 aligns across 7 bases. With V trimmed by 0 bases and J by 8 bases, 7 bases remained unmatched. Per germline, CDR1 MNHNS and CDR2 SASEGT. This CDR3 spans 15 amino acids. CDR3 region: CASSEAYRGGYTIYF. DNA of the CDR3: TGTGCCAGCAGTGAAGCGTACAGGGGTGGGTACACCATATATTTT.